This T cell receptor (beta chain) was identified in a study of cytomegalovirus exposure and HLA in healthy donors. Study conclusions and caveats: Data from an earlier analysis indicated that most TCR beta V segments were productive either about 87% or about 30% of the time.

Regarding this clone: Its cognate antigen is unknown.

The PCR contained 60 Vbeta and 13 Jbeta primers. Assay used: immunoSEQ multiplex PCR; TCRdb lists only in-frame clones, some missing. The sample records under 150,000 clones, roughly 80% being singletons. CDR1 and CDR2 (germline): SEHNR, FQNEAQ (reference sequence). This CDR3 contains 13 residues. V gave up 4 bases and J gave up 6 bases; unmatched junction bases: 6. Sequencing was carried out using PBMCs. The sequence derives from a middle-aged woman in good health and CMV-seronegative. The rearrangement links TRBV7-9 to TRBJ2-7; 7 bases agree with TRBD2. CDR3 bases: TGTGCCAGCAGCTCCCAGGGAGGGAGCGAGCAGTACTTC. Translating gives CASSSQGGSEQYF.